The following is a T cell receptor (beta chain) sequence with its context. TCRdb keeps only in-frame clones here, not all; method: immunoSEQ multiplex PCR. The sample holds some 500,000 clones, around 96% seen once. This CDR3 comprises 16 residues. This sample is drawn from a study of shared clonotypes between healthy human individuals. This sequence joins TRBV21-1 and TRBJ2-7; the table's D call, TRBD2, has no DNA check behind it. TRBV21-1 is given as a pseudogene. The sequenced sample was naive CD4+ T cells sorted from blood. Regarding subset: CD45RA+ positively selected. The origin of this receptor is a woman under 40 in good health. CDR3 protein: CASSDHETPGSYEQYF. CDR3 DNA sequence: TGTGCCAGCAGCGACCATGAGACTCCGGGTTCCTACGAGCAGTACTTC.